This T cell receptor (beta chain) was documented in a study of shared clonotypes between healthy human individuals (dated by TCRdb to about 2020). With regard to the full study: The cohort comprised a couple of women and three men aged 18 to 49 years. For each donor, CD4 naive and CD4 memory were each given three plates, CD8 naive was given two plates, and CD8 memory was given one plate. To estimate repertoire size and how much clonotype sharing occurs between individuals, the study deeply sequenced the blood TCR repertoires of about five healthy adults. Different laboratories and diverse techniques were used to prepare libraries and sequence TCR repertoires, to increase sequencing depth and limit assay-specific biases. Leukapheresis yielded between about 0.8 and 9.5 billion PBMCs per donor.

Points the paper makes about the study in general: Sampling was restricted to blood, and TCR repertoires in tissues likely differ from the TCR repertoires found in blood. Compared with non-shared clonotypes, the clonotypes found in all four sorted-subset donors had higher generation probabilities. Naive subsets generally had larger estimated clonotype richness than memory subsets did. Because the study included a small number of donors, the genetic and exposure-history diversity represented was limited. Roughly 5% of naive CD4, roughly 3.6% of naive CD8, 2.3% of memory CD4, and 0.4% of memory CD8 clonotypes were shared across a handful of donors. Pairwise subsampling indicated that sequencing depth was expected to affect the degree of clonotype sharing among donors. Incomplete sequencing was indicated by rarefaction of sorted-subset datasets, despite the large sequencing depth.

Using the deep immunoSEQ assay, multiplex PCR amplified TCR CDR3 regions from genomic DNA. Extracted genomic DNA from each cell subset was spread evenly across all wells of several immunoSEQ 96-well plates, with each plate serving as a replicate. For sorted subsets, approximately 0.2 ug of genomic DNA, equivalent to roughly 30,000 T cell genomes, went into each replicate PCR. Purified libraries were quantified with a Qubit 3.0 fluorometer, sized on a Bioanalyzer 2100, and re-quantified with the KAPA Library Quantification kit. Every immunoSEQ 96-well plate was sequenced on a dedicated single-read 150-cycle Illumina NextSeq 550 flow cell. As for the original processing: Because only junctional sequences without quality scores were contained in the immunoSEQ output, filtering matching that applied to full-length reads could not be performed. Sequences were annotated with PyIR, a Python wrapper for IgBLAST v1.9, and V/J genes and CDR3 were assigned using IMGT germline references. Reads were filtered out if the reads had weak V/J assignments (E-value above 1e-6), no CDR3, stop codons, out-of-frame junctions, or ambiguous translated residues. V3J clonotypes were defined as sequences sharing an identical inferred V gene, J gene, and CDR3 amino acid sequence. Percentage overlap between repertoires was calculated by dividing the number of shared unique clonotypes by the size of the smaller repertoire. Three approaches were used to assess repertoire richness: RTK rarefaction, the Chao1 estimator, and Recon v2.1 estimates of unobserved clonotypes. OLGA was used to compute generation probabilities for all TCRbeta clonotypes that the gDNA method yielded from a handful of donors. TCRdb took this table from immuneACCESS and kept in-frame rearrangements with V and J called. Such tables lack part of the clones; where checked against another copy, unresolved V genes explain under half of the gap, and the rest is unexplained. Clonal size and the V and J genes are those of that table, whereas D and trimming came from the DNA. The sample table contains about 990,000 clones; only one count was recorded for around 78% of them. Clones ranked in the top ten supply more than 0.55% of the sample.

This clone came up a few times. It has no known antigen specificity. One base away there is no much larger clone; base qualities are not given. Other nucleotide sequences in the sample specify the same CDR3. Counted from cysteine to phenylalanine, this CDR3 has 14 amino acids. Only the CDR3 DNA is retained, 42 bases long and in frame from the first base. As encoded in the germline V gene, CDR1 is SGHRS while CDR2 is YFSETQ. Trimmed from V: 0 bases; trimmed from J: 3 bases; junction bases lacking a gene match: 2. The donors were healthy, HIV-negative adults with no recently reported acute infections or vaccinations. Every donor was a Caucasian adult residing in Nashville, Tennessee, USA. Magnetic negative selection was used to enrich CD4+ T cells, after which naive cells were positively selected on CD45RA and the negative fraction became the memory subset. Blood was obtained by leukapheresis, after which PBMCs were separated by Ficoll-Histopaque density gradient centrifugation and cryopreserved in liquid nitrogen vapor phase. Analytical flow cytometry was used to check the purity and quantity of every magnetically sorted T cell population. From each sorted fraction, genomic DNA was isolated and quantified by UV absorbance on a Nanodrop 2000c.

The TCR was taken from a man between 18 and 35 years old in good health. Some clones in this sample may be carry-over from other donors' samples. The V gene is TRBV5-1 and the J gene is TRBJ2-5; TRBD1 agrees with 7 junctional bases. The source material was memory CD4+ T cells from PBMCs. The sample's cell subset or site, from its label and the paper: CD45RA-negative fraction. CDR3 sequence: CASSLGQGEETQYF. The DNA sequence is as follows: TGCGCCAGCAGCTTGGGACAGGGAGAAGAGACCCAGTACTTC.